A single sample gave rise to the 8 T cell receptor beta chains below, sequenced in a study of OX40 agonist ivuxolimab in advanced cancers. Here immunoSEQ multiplex PCR was the method, and the copy in TCRdb shows in-frame clones only, minus some. The repertoire includes tens of thousands of clones, 89% of them detected once, and 0.38% sits in the top ten. Sequencing was performed on CD4+ or CD8+ T cells sorted from blood, taken in a trial of the OX40 agonist ivuxolimab. The origin of the receptors is an adult with an advanced solid tumor such as melanoma, head and neck, liver or kidney cancer.

The rearrangement joins TRBV18 to TRBJ1-4; 8 positions agree with TRBD1. CDR3 length equals 14 residues. The ends lost 3 bases at V and 3 bases at J; junction bases unmatched: 0. Germline V gene lookup returns CDR1 KGHSH and CDR2 LQKENI. Written as DNA, the CDR3 is TGTGCCAGCTCACCGACAGGGGCTAATGAAAAACTGTTTTTT. Translation: CASSPTGANEKLFF.

This clone was seen more than once but under ten times. V is TRBV19 and J is TRBJ1-2; D call uncertain. This CDR3 is built from 12 residues. V dropped 6 bases and J dropped 3 bases, with 8 bases sitting between them. CDR1 and CDR2 (germline): LNHDA, SQIVND (reference sequence). This chain's CDR3 is CASRIQDYGYTF. The CDR3 bases are TGTGCCAGTAGAATACAAGACTATGGCTACACCTTC. Drawing the rest from reference TRBV19 and TRBJ1-2, the complete variable domain is DGGITQSPKYLFRKEGQNVTLSCEQNLNHDAMYWYRQDPGQGLRLIYYSQIVNDFQKGDIAEGYSVSREKKESFPLTVTSAQKNPTAFYLCASRIQDYGYTFGSGTRLTVV.

V gene TRBV19 combines with J gene TRBJ1-4; D not certain. Germline lookup yields CDR1 LNHDA and CDR2 SQIVND (reference sequence). The V end lost 3 bases, the J end lost 8 bases, and 13 bases lay between the germline ends. The CDR3 spans 14 residues. The CDR3 reads CASSITGVSEKLFF. In DNA, the CDR3 is TGTGCCAGTAGTATTACGGGCGTTTCGGAAAAACTGTTTTTT.

The chain couples TRBV6-5 to TRBJ1-2, with 7 bases aligning to TRBD1. Germline V gene data show CDR1 as MNHEY and CDR2 as SVGAGI. This CDR3 region has 13 residues. V shed 6 bases, J shed 8 bases, and the junction held 9 bases outside the gene matches. CDR3: CASSLGQEGGYTF. As DNA, the CDR3 is TGTGCCAGCAGCCTAGGACAGGAAGGGGGCTACACCTTC.

Here the CDR3 DNA reads TGTGCCAGCAGCCACACAATTGTTGGGGGCTTGGCTGGGGCCAACGTCCTGACTTTC. This translates into CASSHTIVGGLAGANVLTF. The rearrangement joins TRBV11-2 to TRBJ2-6, with D possibly TRBD1 on 6 matching bases. Trimming shortened V by 5 bases and J by 2 bases, and 22 bases separated the two germline ends. The CDR3 loop spans 19 amino acids. Germline-derived CDR1 and CDR2 are SGHAT and FQNNGV. Full variable domain (remainder filled in from reference TRBV11-2 and TRBJ2-6): EAGVAQSPRYKIIEKRQSVAFWCNPISGHATLYWYQQILGQGPKLLIQFQNNGVVDDSQLPKDRFSAERLKGVDSTLKIQPAKLEDSAVYLCASSHTIVGGLAGANVLTFGAGSRLTVL.

The chain uses TRBV6-5 and TRBJ2-3; D is ambiguous. The CDR3 loop spans 13 amino acids. Germline V gene data show CDR1 as MNHEY and CDR2 as SVGAGI. V lost 2 bases and J lost 4, with 7 bases in between. CDR3 loop: CASSYRLADTQYF. In nucleotides, the CDR3 is TGTGCCAGCAGTTACCGGCTAGCAGATACGCAGTATTTT.

This chain uses TRBV18 with TRBJ2-7; no definite D call. The CDR3 is made up of 15 amino acids. Germline V gene lookup returns CDR1 KGHSH and CDR2 LQKENI. Trimming pared 1 base from V and 4 bases from J, leaving 14 bases between. The CDR3 nucleotides read TGTGCCAGCTCACCACGTTCTGGACCACCATACGAGCAGTACTTC. Protein: CASSPRSGPPYEQYF.

CDR3 DNA: TGTGCCAGCTCACCTCTGGGTGGGGCTGAAGCTTTCTTT. Its protein is CASSPLGGAEAFF. The chain joins TRBV18 to TRBJ1-1; D unclear. Germline values: CDR1 KGHSH, CDR2 LQKENI. V lost 3 bases to trimming and J lost 6 bases, with 11 bases between them. This CDR3 has 13 residues.